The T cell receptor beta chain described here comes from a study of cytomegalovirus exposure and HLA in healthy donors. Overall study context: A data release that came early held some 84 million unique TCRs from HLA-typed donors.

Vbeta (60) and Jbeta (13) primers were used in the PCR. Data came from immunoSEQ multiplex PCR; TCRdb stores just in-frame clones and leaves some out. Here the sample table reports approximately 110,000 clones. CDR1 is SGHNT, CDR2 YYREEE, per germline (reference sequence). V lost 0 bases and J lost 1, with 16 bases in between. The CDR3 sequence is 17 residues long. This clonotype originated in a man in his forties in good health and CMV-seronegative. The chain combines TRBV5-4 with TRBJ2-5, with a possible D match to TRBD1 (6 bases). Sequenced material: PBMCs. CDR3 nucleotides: TGTGCCAGCAGCTTGGCTCTGGACAGAACACTCCAAGAGACCCAGTACTTC. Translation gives CASSLALDRTLQETQYF.